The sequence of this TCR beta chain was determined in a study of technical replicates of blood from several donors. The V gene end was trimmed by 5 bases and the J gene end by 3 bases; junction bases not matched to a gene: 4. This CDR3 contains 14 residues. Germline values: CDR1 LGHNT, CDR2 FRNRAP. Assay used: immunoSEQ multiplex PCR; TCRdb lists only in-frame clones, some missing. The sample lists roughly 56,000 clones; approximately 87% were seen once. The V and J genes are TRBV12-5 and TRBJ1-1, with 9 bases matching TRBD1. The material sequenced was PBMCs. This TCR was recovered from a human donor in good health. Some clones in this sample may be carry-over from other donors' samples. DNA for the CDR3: TGTGCTAGTGGTCCAACAGGGGGCGACACTGAAGCTTTCTTT. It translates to CASGPTGGDTEAFF.